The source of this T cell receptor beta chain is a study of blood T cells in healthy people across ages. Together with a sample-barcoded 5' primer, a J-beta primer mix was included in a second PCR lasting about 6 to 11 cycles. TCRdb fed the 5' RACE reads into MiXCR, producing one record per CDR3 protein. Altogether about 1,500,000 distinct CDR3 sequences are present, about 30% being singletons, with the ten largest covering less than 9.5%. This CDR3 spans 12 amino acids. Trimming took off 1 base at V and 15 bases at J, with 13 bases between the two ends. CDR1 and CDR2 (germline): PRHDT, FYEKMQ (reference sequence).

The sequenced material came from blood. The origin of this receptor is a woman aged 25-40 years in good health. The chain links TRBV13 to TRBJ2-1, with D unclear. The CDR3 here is CASSLEGGTRFF. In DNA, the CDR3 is TGTGCCAGCAGCTTAGAGGGCGGAACAAGGTTCTTC.